Following are 24 T cell receptor beta chains from one sample sequenced in a study of blood T cell repertoires in COVID-19. Sequencing used immunoSEQ multiplex PCR; TCRdb keeps in-frame clones, though not all of them. The data hold about 150,000 clones, with 80% to 90% observed a single time. Material: peripheral blood. The receptors derive from a human donor with acute or convalescent COVID-19. The donor label of this sample is uncertain.

This rearrangement joins TRBV18 to TRBJ1-2, with D hard to call. Germline CDR1 is KGHSH and CDR2 is LQKENI. This CDR3 comprises 14 residues. V shed 3 bases and J shed 4 bases, with 12 bases lying between them. Here the CDR3 reads CASSPGDPIYGYTF. CDR3 in DNA: TGTGCCAGCTCACCCGGGGATCCTATCTATGGCTACACCTTC. Full variable domain (remainder filled in from reference TRBV18 and TRBJ1-2): NAGVMQNPRHLVRRRGQEARLRCSPMKGHSHVYWYRQLPEEGLKFMVYLQKENIIDESGMPKERFSAEFPKEGPSILRIQQVVRGDSAAYFCASSPGDPIYGYTFGSGTRLTVV.

The chain carries TRBV30 and TRBJ1-5; no definite D call. The CDR3 is 13 residues long. V dropped 4 bases and J dropped 0 bases, with 7 bases sitting between them. Looked up from germline, CDR1 is GTSNPN and CDR2 is SVGIG (reference sequence). CDR3 amino acids: CAWTGGSNQPQHF. CDR3 bases: TGTGCCTGGACCGGTGGTAGCAATCAGCCCCAGCATTTT.

CDR3 amino acids: CASSQDPASGGYGYTF. The CDR3 bases are TGCGCCAGCAGCCAAGATCCCGCCTCGGGGGGCTATGGCTACACCTTC. The chain combines TRBV4-1 with TRBJ1-2, with D perhaps matching TRBD1 (5 bases). CDR1 is MGHRA, CDR2 YSYEKL, per germline. With 0 bases removed from V and 4 bases from J, the gap between germline ends came to 15 bases. CDR3 length equals 16 residues.

The V gene is TRBV3-1 (or the pseudogene TRBV3-2), the J gene TRBJ2-1, with D possibly matching TRBD2 (5 bases). The CDR3 covers 15 residues. V lost 6 bases and J 0 bases, leaving 12 bases between the germline ends. In germline, CDR1 is LGHDT, CDR2 YNNKEL (reference sequence). CDR3 nucleotides: TGTGCCAGCAGAGGTAGAGGGAGCTCCTACAATGAGCAGTTCTTC. It codes for CASRGRGSSYNEQFF.

The chain has TRBV6-6 and TRBJ2-3, with D perhaps TRBD2 (6 bases). Germline V gene data show CDR1 as MNHNY and CDR2 as SVGAGI (reference sequence). The V end was cut by 9 bases, the J end by 5 bases, with 9 bases between. The CDR3 consists of 11 residues. The CDR3 loop reads CASLAVDTQYF. The CDR3, as DNA: TGTGCCAGTTTAGCGGTAGATACGCAGTATTTT.

V usage is TRBV27 and J usage is TRBJ1-5; 8 positions agree with TRBD1. The trim removed 3 bases at V and 6 bases at J, leaving 13 bases unmatched. CDR1 is MNHEY, CDR2 SMNVEV, per germline (reference sequence). CDR3 length: 17 residues. The CDR3 sequence: CASSFLSQGAVSQPQHF. The CDR3 DNA reads TGTGCCAGCAGTTTCCTTTCGCAGGGGGCGGTTAGTCAGCCCCAGCATTTT.

V and J are TRBV10-3 and TRBJ2-2; D possibly corresponds to TRBD1 (5 bases). CDR1 is ENHRY and CDR2 is SYGVKD in the germline V gene. The CDR3 runs 15 residues. V was trimmed by 4 bases and J by 2 bases, leaving 11 bases between them. The CDR3 DNA follows: TGTGCCATCAGTGGGCGACAGATTAACACCGGGGAGCTGTTTTTT. Its protein product is CAISGRQINTGELFF.

The chain combines TRBV3-1 (or the pseudogene TRBV3-2) with TRBJ1-1; TRBD1 is a possible D gene (6 bases). The CDR3 runs to 12 residues. Germline V gene data show CDR1 as LGHDT and CDR2 as YNNKEL (reference sequence). Trimming took 3 bases from V and 7 from J, leaving 9 bases between them. The CDR3 DNA follows: TGTGCCAGCAGCCAGGCAGGGGTTGAAGCTTTCTTT. Translation: CASSQAGVEAFF.

The chain uses TRBV27 and TRBJ2-5, with 11 bases identical to TRBD1. The CDR3 is made up of 14 amino acids. V shed 6 bases, J shed 4 bases, and the junction held 4 bases outside the gene matches. Germline assignment: CDR1 MNHEY and CDR2 SMNVEV (reference sequence). DNA for the CDR3: TGTGCCAGCAGCCGGACAGGGGGCCTAGAGACCCAGTACTTC. Protein: CASSRTGGLETQYF.

V is TRBV5-6 and J is TRBJ1-4; 8 bases are shared with TRBD1. The CDR3 is 15 amino acids. Per the germline V gene, CDR1 is SGHDT and CDR2 is YYEEEE. V shed 4 bases and J 8 bases; nucleotides not matched to a gene: 10. The CDR3 DNA sequence: TGTGCCAGCAGCGGAATGACAGGGGCGGGGGAAAAACTGTTTTTT. Translating gives CASSGMTGAGEKLFF.

The chain carries TRBV5-4 and TRBJ1-1, with D unclear. Germline V gene data show CDR1 as SGHNT and CDR2 as YYREEE (reference sequence). Trimming cost V 4 bases and J 7 bases, with 17 bases left between them. CDR3 length equals 14 residues. DNA of the CDR3: TGTGCCAGCAGCAGCCCGGGGTACCGGGGTGAAGCTTTCTTT. This encodes CASSSPGYRGEAFF.

The CDR3 region is CASSQEYNYGYTF. As DNA, the CDR3 is TGTGCCAGCAGCCAAGAGTATAACTATGGCTACACCTTC. This rearrangement joins TRBV4-2 to TRBJ1-2; no clear D. This CDR3 is 13 amino acids long. V lost 0 bases and J 1 base, leaving 3 bases between the germline ends. CDR1 and CDR2 (germline): LGHNA, YNFKEQ.

The V gene is TRBV28, the J gene TRBJ1-6; D not resolved. Trimming removed 7 bases at V and 13 bases at J, with 14 bases between. The CDR3 length is 12 residues. Germline CDR1 is MDHEN and CDR2 is SYDVKM. This CDR3 reads CASTEMERPLHF. CDR3 in DNA: TGTGCCAGCACCGAGATGGAGCGGCCCCTCCACTTT.

Concerning this clone: Sequence at one end of the junction differs from germline and may be a read error. The genes are TRBV24-1 and TRBJ1-2, with D maybe TRBD1 (6 bases). The CDR3 is 15 amino acids. Per the germline V gene, CDR1 is KGHDR and CDR2 is SFDVKD. The CDR3 nucleotides are TGTGCCACCAGTGACACAAAGACAGGCCTCCACCACCTGCAATTC. Translating it yields CATSDTKTGLHHLQF.

This rearrangement joins TRBV7-8 to TRBJ1-4; no definite D call. Germline loops: CDR1 SGHVS, CDR2 FQNEAQ. The germline V and J ends were trimmed by 1 base and 6 bases, with 9 bases remaining between them. CDR3 length: 14 residues. Here the CDR3 reads CASSLGGGDEKLFF. DNA for the CDR3: TGTGCCAGCAGCTTAGGTGGAGGTGATGAAAAACTGTTTTTT.

As regards this clone: The same CDR3 is also encoded by other DNA sequences in this sample. This chain links TRBV5-5 with TRBJ1-5, with a tentative D call TRBD1 (6 bases). Germline V gene lookup returns CDR1 SGHKS and CDR2 YYEKEE (reference sequence). CDR3 size: 13 residues. Trimming left V 2 bases short and J 5 bases short, with 8 bases between. CDR3 protein: CASSLGGDQPQHF. The CDR3 nucleotides read TGTGCCAGCAGCTTAGGGGGGGATCAGCCCCAGCATTTT.

The chain uses TRBV3-1 (or the pseudogene TRBV3-2) and TRBJ1-2; tentative D call: TRBD1 (5 bases). In germline, CDR1 is LGHDT, CDR2 YNNKEL (reference sequence). The germline V and J ends were trimmed by 4 bases and 0 bases, with 12 bases remaining between them. The CDR3 spans 15 residues. This chain's CDR3 is CASSPSGNANYGYTF. The CDR3 DNA follows: TGTGCCAGCAGCCCCTCAGGGAACGCTAACTATGGCTACACCTTC.

CDR3 in amino acids: CASSPPDRGTDTQYF. Written as DNA, the CDR3 is TGTGCCAGCTCACCTCCGGACAGGGGCACAGATACGCAGTATTTT. V gene TRBV18 combines with J gene TRBJ2-3; TRBD1 matches 8 bases. CDR1 is KGHSH and CDR2 is LQKENI in the germline V gene. V shed 3 bases, J shed 1 base, and the junction held 3 bases outside the gene matches. CDR3 size: 15 residues.

The chain is built from TRBV6-4 and TRBJ2-7, with TRBD2 matching 15 bases. Germline V CDR1 and CDR2: MRHNA, SNTAGT. The CDR3 spans 15 residues. V dropped 4 bases and J dropped 4; count of bases not matched to a gene: 2. DNA for the CDR3: TGTGCCAGCAGTGGCGGGACTAGCGGGAGGTACGAGCAGTACGTC. Translation gives CASSGGTSGRYEQYV.

The chain links TRBV10-3 to TRBJ1-2; 7 positions agree with TRBD1. V was clipped by 4 bases and J by 4 bases; unmatched bases: 6. The germline V gene has CDR1 ENHRY and CDR2 SYGVKD. The CDR3 spans 14 residues. This CDR3 reads CAISGQGFGYGYTF. The CDR3 nucleotides read TGTGCCATCAGTGGACAGGGATTCGGCTATGGCTACACCTTC.

As concerns this clone: One end of the junction is discordant with germline, which a read error may explain. The gene calls are TRBV7-8 and TRBJ1-3, with a tentative D call TRBD1 (5 bases). Looked up from germline, CDR1 is SGHVS and CDR2 is FQNEAQ. The CDR3 covers 14 residues. The CDR3 sequence: CASSSSGTGDTIYF. For the CDR3, the DNA is TGTGCCAGCAGCTCCTCAGGGACTGGAGACACCATATATTTT.

The CDR3 DNA reads as TGCGCCAGCAGCTTGCAGGGCAATATTAATGAGCAGTTCTTC. Amino acids: CASSLQGNINEQFF. The chain links TRBV5-1 to TRBJ2-1; a weak D match, TRBD1 (5 bases). The CDR3 is 14 residues long. CDR1 and CDR2 (germline): SGHRS, YFSETQ. The V end was cut by 1 base, the J end by 7 bases, with 12 bases between.

This rearrangement joins TRBV21-1 to TRBJ2-4; the table's TRBD1 call for D was not verified on the DNA. TRBV21-1 is given as a pseudogene. This CDR3 comprises 19 residues. In nucleotides, the CDR3 is TGTGCCAGCAGCACCTCGGAACGACAGGGGGGGATAGCCAAAAACATTCAGTACTTC. It translates to CASSTSERQGGIAKNIQYF.

The chain joins TRBV2 to TRBJ1-5; D is perhaps TRBD1 (6 bases). Trimming removed 6 bases from V and 1 base from J, with 19 bases in between. The germline CDR1 and CDR2 sequences are SNHLY and FYNNEI. This CDR3 is built from 17 residues. The CDR3 is CASRGGPDSLSNQPQHF. CDR3 sequence (DNA): TGTGCCAGCAGAGGGGGACCTGACTCATTAAGCAATCAGCCCCAGCATTTT.